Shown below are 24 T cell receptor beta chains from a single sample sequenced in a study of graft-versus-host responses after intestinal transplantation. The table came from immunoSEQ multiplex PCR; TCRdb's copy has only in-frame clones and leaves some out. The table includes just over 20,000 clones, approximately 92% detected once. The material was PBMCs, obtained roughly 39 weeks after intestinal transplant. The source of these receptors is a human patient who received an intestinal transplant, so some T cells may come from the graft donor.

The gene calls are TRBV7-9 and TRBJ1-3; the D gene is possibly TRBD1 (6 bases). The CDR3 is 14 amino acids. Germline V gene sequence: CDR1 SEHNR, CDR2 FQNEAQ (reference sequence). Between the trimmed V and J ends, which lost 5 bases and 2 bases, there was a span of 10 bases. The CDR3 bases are TGTGCCAGCAGCCCCGGGACAACTGGAAACACCATATATTTT. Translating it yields CASSPGTTGNTIYF.

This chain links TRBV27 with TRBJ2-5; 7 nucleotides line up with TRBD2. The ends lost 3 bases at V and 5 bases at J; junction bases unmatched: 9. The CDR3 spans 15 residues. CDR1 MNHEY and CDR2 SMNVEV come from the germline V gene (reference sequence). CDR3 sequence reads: CASSFLEAGTETQYF. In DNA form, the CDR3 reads TGTGCCAGCAGTTTCCTTGAAGCGGGAACGGAGACCCAGTACTTC.

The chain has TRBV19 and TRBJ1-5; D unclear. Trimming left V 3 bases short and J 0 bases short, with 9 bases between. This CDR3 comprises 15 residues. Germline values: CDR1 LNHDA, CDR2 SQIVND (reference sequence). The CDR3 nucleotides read TGTGCCAGTAGTATTAACGGTGATAGCAATCAGCCCCAGCATTTT. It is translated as CASSINGDSNQPQHF.

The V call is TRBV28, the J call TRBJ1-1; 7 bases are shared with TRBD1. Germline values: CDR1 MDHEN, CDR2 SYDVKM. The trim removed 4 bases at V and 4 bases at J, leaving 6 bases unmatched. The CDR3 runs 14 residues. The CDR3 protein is CASSSSNRGTEAFF. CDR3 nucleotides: TGTGCCAGCAGTTCGTCGAACAGGGGCACTGAAGCTTTCTTT. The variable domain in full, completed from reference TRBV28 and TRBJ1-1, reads DVKVTQSSRYLVKRTGEKVFLECVQDMDHENMFWYRQDPGLGLRLIYFSYDVKMKEKGDIPEGYSVSREKKERFSLILESASTNQTSMYLCASSSSNRGTEAFFGQGTRLTVV.

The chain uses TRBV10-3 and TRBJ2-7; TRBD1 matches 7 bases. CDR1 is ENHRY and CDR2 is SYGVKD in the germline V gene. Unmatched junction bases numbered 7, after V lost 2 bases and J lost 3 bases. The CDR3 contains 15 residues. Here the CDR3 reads CAISEASGQVYEQYF. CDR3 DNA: TGTGCCATCAGTGAGGCGAGTGGACAGGTCTACGAGCAGTACTTC.

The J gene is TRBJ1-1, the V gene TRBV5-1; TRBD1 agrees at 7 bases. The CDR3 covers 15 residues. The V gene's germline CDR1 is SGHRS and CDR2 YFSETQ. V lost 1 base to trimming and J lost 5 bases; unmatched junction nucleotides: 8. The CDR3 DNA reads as TGCGCCAGCAGCTTGCGGGCCAGGGGGTGGACTGAAGCTTTCTTT. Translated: CASSLRARGWTEAFF.

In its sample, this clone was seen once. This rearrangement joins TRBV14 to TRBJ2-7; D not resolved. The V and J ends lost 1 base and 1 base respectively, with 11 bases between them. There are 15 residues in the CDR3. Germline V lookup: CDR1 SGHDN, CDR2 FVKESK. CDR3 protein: CASSQVSRVSYEQYF. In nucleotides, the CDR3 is TGTGCCAGCAGCCAAGTTTCTCGGGTATCCTACGAGCAGTACTTC.

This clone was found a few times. CDR3 bases: TGTGCCAGCAGTCCATACAATGAGCAGTTCTTC. Translated: CASSPYNEQFF. This rearrangement joins TRBV7-9 to TRBJ2-1; unclear D gene. CDR1 and CDR2 (germline): SEHNR, FQNEAQ (reference sequence). The CDR3 covers 11 residues. Trimming pared 6 bases from V and 4 bases from J, leaving 4 bases between.

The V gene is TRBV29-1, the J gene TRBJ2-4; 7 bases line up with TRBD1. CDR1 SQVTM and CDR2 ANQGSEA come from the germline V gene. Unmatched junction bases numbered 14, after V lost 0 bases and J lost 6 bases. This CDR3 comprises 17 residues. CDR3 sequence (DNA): TGCAGCGTTGAAGATCCCGAATCCGGGACAGTGGGAAACATTCAGTACTTC. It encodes CSVEDPESGTVGNIQYF.

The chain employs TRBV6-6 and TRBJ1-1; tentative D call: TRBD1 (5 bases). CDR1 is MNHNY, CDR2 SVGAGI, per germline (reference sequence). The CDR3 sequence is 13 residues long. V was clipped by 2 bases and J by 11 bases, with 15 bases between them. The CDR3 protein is CASSYEGSTGAFF. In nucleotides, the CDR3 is TGTGCCAGCAGTTACGAGGGGTCAACGGGGGCTTTCTTT.

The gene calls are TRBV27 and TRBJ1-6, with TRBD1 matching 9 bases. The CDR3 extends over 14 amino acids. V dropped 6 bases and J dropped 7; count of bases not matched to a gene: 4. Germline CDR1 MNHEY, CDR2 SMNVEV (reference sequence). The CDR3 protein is CASSRQGVNSPLHF. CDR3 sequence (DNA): TGTGCCAGCAGCCGACAGGGGGTCAATTCACCCCTCCACTTT.

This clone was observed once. CDR3: CASFSGGSDTQYF. CDR3 coding DNA: TGTGCCAGCTTTTCCGGCGGTTCGGATACGCAGTATTTT. The V and J genes are TRBV18 and TRBJ2-3, with D unclear. In germline, CDR1 is KGHSH, CDR2 LQKENI. V was trimmed by 7 bases and J by 6 bases, leaving 14 bases between them. The CDR3 is made up of 13 amino acids.

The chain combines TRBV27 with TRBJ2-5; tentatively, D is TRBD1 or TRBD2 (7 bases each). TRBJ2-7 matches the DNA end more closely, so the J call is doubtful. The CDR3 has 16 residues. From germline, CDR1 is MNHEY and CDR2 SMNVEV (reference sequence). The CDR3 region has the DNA TGTGCCAGCAGTTTAGGACCATCAGGGGGGGACTACGAGCAGTACTTC. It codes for CASSLGPSGGDYEQYF.

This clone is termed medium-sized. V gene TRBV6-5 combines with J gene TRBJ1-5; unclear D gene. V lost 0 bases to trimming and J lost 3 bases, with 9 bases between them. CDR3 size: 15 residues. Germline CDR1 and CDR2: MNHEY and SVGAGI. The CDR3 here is CASSYSKGNNQPQHF. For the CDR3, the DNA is TGTGCCAGCAGTTACTCGAAGGGAAACAATCAGCCCCAGCATTTT.

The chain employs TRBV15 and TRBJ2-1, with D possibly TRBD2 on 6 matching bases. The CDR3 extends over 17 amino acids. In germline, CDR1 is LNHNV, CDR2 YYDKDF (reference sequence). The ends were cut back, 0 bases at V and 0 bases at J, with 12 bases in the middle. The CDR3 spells CATSRESGYTSYNEQFF. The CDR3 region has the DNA TGTGCCACCAGCAGAGAAAGCGGGTATACCTCCTACAATGAGCAGTTCTTC.

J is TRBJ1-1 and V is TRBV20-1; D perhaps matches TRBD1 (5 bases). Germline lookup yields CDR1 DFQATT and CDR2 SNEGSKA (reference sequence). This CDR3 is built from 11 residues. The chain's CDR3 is CRGWGDTEAFF. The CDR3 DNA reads TGCAGAGGATGGGGGGACACTGAAGCTTTCTTT.

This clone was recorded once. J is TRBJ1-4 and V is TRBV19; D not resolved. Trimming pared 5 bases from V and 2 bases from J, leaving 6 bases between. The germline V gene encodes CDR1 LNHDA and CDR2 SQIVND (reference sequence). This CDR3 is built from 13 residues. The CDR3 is CASSWRTNEKLFF. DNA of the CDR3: TGTGCCAGTAGTTGGAGGACTAATGAAAAACTGTTTTTT. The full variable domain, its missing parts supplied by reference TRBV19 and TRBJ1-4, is DGGITQSPKYLFRKEGQNVTLSCEQNLNHDAMYWYRQDPGQGLRLIYYSQIVNDFQKGDIAEGYSVSREKKESFPLTVTSAQKNPTAFYLCASSWRTNEKLFFGSGTQLSVL.

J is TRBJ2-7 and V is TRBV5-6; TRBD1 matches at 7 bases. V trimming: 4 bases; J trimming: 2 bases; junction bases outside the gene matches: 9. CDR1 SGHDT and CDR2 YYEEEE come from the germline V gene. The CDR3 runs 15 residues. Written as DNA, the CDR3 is TGTGCCAGCAGCCTGGACCCTGGACAGGCCTACGAGCAGTACTTC. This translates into CASSLDPGQAYEQYF.

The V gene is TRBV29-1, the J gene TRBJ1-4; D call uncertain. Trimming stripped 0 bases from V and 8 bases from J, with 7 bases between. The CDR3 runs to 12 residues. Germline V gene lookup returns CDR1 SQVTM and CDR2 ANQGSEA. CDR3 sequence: CSVEELGEKLFF. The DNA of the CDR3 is TGCAGCGTTGAAGAACTAGGGGAAAAACTGTTTTTT.

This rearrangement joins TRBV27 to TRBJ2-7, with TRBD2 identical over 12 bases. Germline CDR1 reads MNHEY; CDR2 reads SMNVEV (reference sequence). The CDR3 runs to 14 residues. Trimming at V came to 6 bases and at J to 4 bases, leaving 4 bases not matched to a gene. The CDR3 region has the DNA TGTGCCAGCAGCCTACTAGCGGGAGGATACGAGCAGTACTTC. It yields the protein CASSLLAGGYEQYF.

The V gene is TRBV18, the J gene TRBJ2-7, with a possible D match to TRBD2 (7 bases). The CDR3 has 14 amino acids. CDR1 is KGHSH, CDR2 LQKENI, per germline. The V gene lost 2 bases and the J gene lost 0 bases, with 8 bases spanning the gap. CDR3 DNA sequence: TGTGCCAGCTCACCAAGGGGGGGCTCCTACGAGCAGTACTTC. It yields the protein CASSPRGGSYEQYF.

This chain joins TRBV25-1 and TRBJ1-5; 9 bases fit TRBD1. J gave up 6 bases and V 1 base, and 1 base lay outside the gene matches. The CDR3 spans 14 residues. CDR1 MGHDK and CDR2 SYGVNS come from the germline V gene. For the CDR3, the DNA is TGTGCCAGCAGTGAATGGGACAGGGTTCAGCCCCAGCATTTT. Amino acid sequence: CASSEWDRVQPQHF.

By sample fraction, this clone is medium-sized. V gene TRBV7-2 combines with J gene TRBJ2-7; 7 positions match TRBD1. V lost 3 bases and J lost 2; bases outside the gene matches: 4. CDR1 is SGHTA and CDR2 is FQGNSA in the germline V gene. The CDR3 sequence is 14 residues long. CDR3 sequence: CASSLVTGTYEQYF. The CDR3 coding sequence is TGTGCCAGCAGCTTGGTGACAGGGACCTACGAGCAGTACTTC.

CDR3 DNA: TGTGCCAGCAGCGTAGGGGGAACTAATGAAAAACTGTTTTTT. It encodes CASSVGGTNEKLFF. The V call is TRBV9, the J call TRBJ1-4; D unresolved. V dropped 0 bases and J dropped 1 base, with 4 bases sitting between them. Germline CDR1 is SGDLS and CDR2 is YYNGEE. The CDR3 has 14 residues.